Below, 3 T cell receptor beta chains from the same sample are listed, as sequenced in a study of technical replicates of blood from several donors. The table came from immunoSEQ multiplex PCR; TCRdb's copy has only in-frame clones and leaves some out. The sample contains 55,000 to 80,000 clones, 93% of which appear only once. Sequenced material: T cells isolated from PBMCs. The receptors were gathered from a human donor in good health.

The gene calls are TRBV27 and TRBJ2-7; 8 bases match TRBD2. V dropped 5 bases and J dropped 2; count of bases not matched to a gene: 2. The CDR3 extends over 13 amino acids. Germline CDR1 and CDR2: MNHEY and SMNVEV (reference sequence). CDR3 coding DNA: TGTGCCAGCAGTACTAGCGGACCCTACGAGCAGTACTTC. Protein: CASSTSGPYEQYF.

DNA of the CDR3: TGTGCCAGCAGCCTAACTCGAGGGACTAGCGTAACCTACGAGCAGTACTTC. This sequence encodes CASSLTRGTSVTYEQYF. The rearrangement joins TRBV14 to TRBJ2-7; TRBD2 agrees at 10 bases. Losses at the gene ends were 4 bases for V and 2 bases for J; bases not matched to a gene: 11. CDR1 and CDR2 (germline): SGHDN, FVKESK. CDR3 length: 17 residues.

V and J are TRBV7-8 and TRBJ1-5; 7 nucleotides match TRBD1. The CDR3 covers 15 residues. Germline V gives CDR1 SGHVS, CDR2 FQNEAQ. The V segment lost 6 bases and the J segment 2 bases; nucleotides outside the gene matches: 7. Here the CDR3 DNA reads TGTGCCAGCAGTTCTCAGGGGGTCGGCAATCAGCCCCAGCATTTT. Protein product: CASSSQGVGNQPQHF.